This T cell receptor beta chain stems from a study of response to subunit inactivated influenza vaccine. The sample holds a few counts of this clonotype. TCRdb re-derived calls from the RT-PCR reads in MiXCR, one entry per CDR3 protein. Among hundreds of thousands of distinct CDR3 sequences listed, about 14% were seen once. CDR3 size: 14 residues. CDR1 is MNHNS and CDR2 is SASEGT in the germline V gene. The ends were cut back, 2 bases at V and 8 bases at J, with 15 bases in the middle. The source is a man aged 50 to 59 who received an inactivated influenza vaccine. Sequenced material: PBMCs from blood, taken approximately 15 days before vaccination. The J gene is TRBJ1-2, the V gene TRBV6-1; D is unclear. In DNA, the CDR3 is TGTGCCAGCAGTGAACGATCGACGGGCGGAGGCTACACCTTC. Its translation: CASSERSTGGGYTF.